The rows below give T cell receptor beta chains drawn from one sample of a study of regulatory T cells in long-lasting Graves disease. TCRdb itself ran the multiplex PCR reads through MiXCR, one entry per CDR3 protein. Here the sample spans a few hundred thousand distinct CDR3 sequences, 15% to 20% being singletons. The same data also went into a second study, on T cells in Graves' hyperthyroidism and ophthalmopathy.

Here the sequenced sample was peripheral blood mononuclear cells (PBMCs), taken at new diagnosis, from a patient treated with antithyroid drugs. The receptors here all came from a man aged 40-55 years with Graves disease. The CDR3 runs from the conserved cysteine through the conserved F or W. A D gene is named only where the DNA matches it firmly. Clone size is stated in some rows and not others, as once, few, many or a class when expanded.

abundance: many
j_gene: TRBJ1-1
d_gene: NA
v_gene: TRBV15
CDR3nt: TGTGCCACCAGCACCCAGGGGACTTCCAAGGGCACTGAAGCTTTCTTT
CDR3aa: CATSTQGTSKGTEAFF

abundance: NA
j_gene: TRBJ2-5
d_gene: TRBD2
v_gene: TRBV3-1
CDR3nt: TGTGCCAGCAGCCTCCCTAGCGGGAGTAAGACCCAGTACTTC
CDR3aa: CASSLPSGSKTQYF

abundance: NA
j_gene: TRBJ1-1
d_gene: NA
v_gene: TRBV4-3
CDR3nt: TGCGCCAGCAGCCGCGGCGGGGCAATAGGCGCTGAAGCTTTCTTT
CDR3aa: CASSRGGAIGAEAFF

abundance: few
j_gene: TRBJ1-2
d_gene: NA
v_gene: TRBV28
CDR3nt: TGTGCCAGCAGTTTCGACGGGTACTATGGCTACACCTTC
CDR3aa: CASSFDGYYGYTF

abundance: once
j_gene: TRBJ1-1
d_gene: NA
v_gene: TRBV4-3
CDR3nt: TGCGCCAACAGCCAAGATCGGGGACCGAACACTGAAGCTTTCTTT
CDR3aa: CANSQDRGPNTEAFF

abundance: many
j_gene: TRBJ1-1
d_gene: NA
v_gene: TRBV28
CDR3nt: TGTGCCAGCAGTTTATATGGCACTGAAGCTTTCTTT
CDR3aa: CASSLYGTEAFF

abundance: many
j_gene: TRBJ2-3
d_gene: NA
v_gene: TRBV7-3
CDR3nt: TGTGCCAGCAGCTTATACGTCGGACACACAGATACGCAGTATTTT
CDR3aa: CASSLYVGHTDTQYF

abundance: many
j_gene: TRBJ1-5
d_gene: NA
v_gene: TRBV27
CDR3nt: TGTGCCAGCAGTTGGAGGCCGGCAGGCAATCAGCCCCAGCATTTT
CDR3aa: CASSWRPAGNQPQHF

abundance: many
j_gene: TRBJ1-2
d_gene: NA
v_gene: TRBV5-1
CDR3nt: TGCGCCAGCAGCAGGGGCGGGGTTCAGGGCTATGGCTACACCTTC
CDR3aa: CASSRGGVQGYGYTF

abundance: many
j_gene: TRBJ2-3
d_gene: TRBD2
v_gene: TRBV12-3/TRBV12-4
CDR3nt: TGTGCCAGCAGGACTAGCGGGGGGGCGAATACGCAGTATTTT
CDR3aa: CASRTSGGANTQYF

abundance: many
j_gene: TRBJ1-5
d_gene: NA
v_gene: TRBV28
CDR3nt: TGTGCCAGCAAGCTGGGGGCGAGCAATCAGCCCCAGCATTTT
CDR3aa: CASKLGASNQPQHF

abundance: NA
j_gene: TRBJ2-1
d_gene: NA
v_gene: TRBV19
CDR3nt: TGTGCCAGTAGGGAACAGATTTCCTACAATGAGCAGTTCTTC
CDR3aa: CASREQISYNEQFF

abundance: many
j_gene: TRBJ1-4
d_gene: NA
v_gene: TRBV12-3/TRBV12-4
CDR3nt: TGTGCCAGCAGTTCCCGGGTTGAGGAAAAACTGTTTTTT
CDR3aa: CASSSRVEEKLFF

abundance: NA
j_gene: TRBJ2-1
d_gene: NA
v_gene: TRBV12-3/TRBV12-4
CDR3nt: TGTGCCAGCAGTTTAGAACTAGAGAGGGAGCAGTTCTTC
CDR3aa: CASSLELEREQFF

abundance: NA
j_gene: TRBJ2-5
d_gene: NA
v_gene: TRBV20-1
CDR3nt: TGCAGTGCTATGGGGTACGAGACCCAGTACTTC
CDR3aa: CSAMGYETQYF

abundance: many
j_gene: TRBJ1-1
d_gene: TRBD1
v_gene: TRBV2
CDR3nt: TGTGCCAGCAGTAACCAGGGGGCGGACACTGAAGCTTTCTTT
CDR3aa: CASSNQGADTEAFF

abundance: many
j_gene: TRBJ2-2
d_gene: NA
v_gene: TRBV6-1
CDR3nt: TGTGCCAGCCAAGACACTTCGAACACCGGGGAGCTGTTTTTT
CDR3aa: CASQDTSNTGELFF

abundance: many
j_gene: TRBJ2-7
d_gene: NA
v_gene: TRBV7-2
CDR3nt: TGTGCCAGCAGCGTAACGTTCTTTGTCTACGAGCAGTACTTC
CDR3aa: CASSVTFFVYEQYF

abundance: NA
j_gene: TRBJ2-2
d_gene: TRBD1
v_gene: TRBV24-1
CDR3nt: TGTGCCACCTGTGGGACAGGGGGCGATAAAAGCGGCGGGGAGCTGTTTTTT
CDR3aa: CATCGTGGDKSGGELFF

abundance: many
j_gene: TRBJ2-5
d_gene: NA
v_gene: TRBV20-1
CDR3nt: TGCAGTGCTAGCCGGAAAGAAGACAGCCCGGGTGGAGAGACCCAGTACTTC
CDR3aa: CSASRKEDSPGGETQYF

abundance: NA
j_gene: TRBJ1-4
d_gene: NA
v_gene: TRBV5-1
CDR3nt: TGCGCCAGCAGCTTGATGGGAGCGGCTGAAAAACTGTTTTTT
CDR3aa: CASSLMGAAEKLFF

abundance: many
j_gene: TRBJ1-1
d_gene: TRBD1
v_gene: TRBV10-3
CDR3nt: TGTGCCATCAGTGAGTCGACAGGGGAAAACACTGAAGCTTTCTTT
CDR3aa: CAISESTGENTEAFF

abundance: many
j_gene: TRBJ2-5
d_gene: NA
v_gene: TRBV3-2
CDR3nt: TGTGCCAGCAGCCCGTCTAACAGGGTCAGTGTCCAAGAGACCCAGTACTTC
CDR3aa: CASSPSNRVSVQETQYF

abundance: few
j_gene: TRBJ1-6
d_gene: NA
v_gene: TRBV5-1
CDR3nt: TGCGCCAGCAGCTCATCCCCCAGGGGAAGGACCTATAATTCACCCCTCCACTTT
CDR3aa: CASSSSPRGRTYNSPLHF

abundance: many
j_gene: TRBJ1-1
d_gene: NA
v_gene: TRBV5-1
CDR3nt: TGCGCCAGCAGCCGTGGGGGTGGAGCGTACCCGAACACTGAAGCTTTCTTT
CDR3aa: CASSRGGGAYPNTEAFF

abundance: many
j_gene: TRBJ2-7
d_gene: NA
v_gene: TRBV15
CDR3nt: TGTGCCACCAGCAGAGCCAGGGACGAGCAGTACTTC
CDR3aa: CATSRARDEQYF

abundance: many
j_gene: TRBJ1-4
d_gene: TRBD1
v_gene: TRBV28
CDR3nt: TGTGCCAGCAGTCCTCGGAAAGGGGGCGGTGAAAAACTGTTTTTT
CDR3aa: CASSPRKGGGEKLFF

abundance: many
j_gene: TRBJ2-3
d_gene: TRBD1
v_gene: TRBV5-5
CDR3nt: TGTGCCAGCAGCTTGGGGACAGGGGCGATGACAGATACGCAGTATTTT
CDR3aa: CASSLGTGAMTDTQYF

abundance: NA
j_gene: TRBJ2-7
d_gene: NA
v_gene: TRBV20-1
CDR3nt: TGCAGTCTCTCGTCGGACAGAAGTTACGAGCAGTACTTC
CDR3aa: CSLSSDRSYEQYF

abundance: NA
j_gene: TRBJ1-3
d_gene: NA
v_gene: TRBV5-1
CDR3nt: TGCGCCAGCAGCCTGGACACCAACTCTGGAAACACCATATATTTT
CDR3aa: CASSLDTNSGNTIYF

abundance: NA
j_gene: TRBJ2-3
d_gene: TRBD2
v_gene: TRBV5-1
CDR3nt: TGCGCCAGCAGCTTTGGACTAGCGGGGGAAGATACGCAGTATTTT
CDR3aa: CASSFGLAGEDTQYF

abundance: NA
j_gene: TRBJ2-3
d_gene: TRBD2
v_gene: TRBV7-6
CDR3nt: TGTGCCAGCAGCCCGGGACTAGCGGGGGGGCTGACAGATACGCAGTATTTT
CDR3aa: CASSPGLAGGLTDTQYF

abundance: many
j_gene: TRBJ2-7
d_gene: TRBD1
v_gene: TRBV5-1
CDR3nt: TGTGCCAGCAGCACCGGGACAGGGGGCTACGAGCAGTACTTC
CDR3aa: CASSTGTGGYEQYF